This entry is about one T cell receptor (beta chain). The data originate from a study of cytomegalovirus exposure and HLA in healthy donors. The table came from immunoSEQ multiplex PCR; TCRdb's copy has only in-frame clones and leaves some out. The sample records about 64,000 clones, around nine tenths being singletons. Trimming removed 11 bases from V and 3 bases from J; junction bases left unmatched: 4. The CDR3 has 13 residues. Germline CDR1 ENHRY, CDR2 SYGVKD. This chain uses TRBV10-3 with TRBJ1-4; 9 nucleotides agree with TRBD1. The sample comprised PBMCs. The origin of this receptor is a woman aged 18-29 years in good health and CMV-seronegative. CDR3 amino acids: CASRDRANEKLFF. The CDR3 DNA follows: TGTGCCTCCCGGGACAGGGCTAATGAAAAACTGTTTTTT.